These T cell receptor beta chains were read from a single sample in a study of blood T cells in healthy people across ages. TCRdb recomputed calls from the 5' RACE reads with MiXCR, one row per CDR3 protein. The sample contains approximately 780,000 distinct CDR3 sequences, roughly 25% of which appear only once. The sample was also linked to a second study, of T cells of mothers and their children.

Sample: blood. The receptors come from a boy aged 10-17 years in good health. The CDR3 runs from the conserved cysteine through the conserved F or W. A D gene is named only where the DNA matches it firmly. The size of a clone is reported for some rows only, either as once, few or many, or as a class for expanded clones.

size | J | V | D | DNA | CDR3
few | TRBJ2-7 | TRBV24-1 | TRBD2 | TGTGCCACCAGCCCCGGGGGGGCGTTCTACGAGCAGTACTTC | CATSPGGAFYEQYF
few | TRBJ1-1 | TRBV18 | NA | TGTGCCAGCTCACCCACTATGACGGGAAGGGGCACTGAAGCTTTCTTT | CASSPTMTGRGTEAFF
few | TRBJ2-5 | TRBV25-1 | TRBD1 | TGTGCCAGCAGTGAAGTGGGGTTCCGGGACAGGGGTTATCAAGAGACCCAGTACTTC | CASSEVGFRDRGYQETQYF
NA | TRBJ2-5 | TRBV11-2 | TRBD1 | TGTGCCAGCAGCTGGTCCGGGACAGGGGGGAAGACCCAGTACTTC | CASSWSGTGGKTQYF
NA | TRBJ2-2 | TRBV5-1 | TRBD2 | TGCGCCAGCAGCCTCCGACCGACTAGCGGGGGAAACACCGGGGAGCTGTTTTTT | CASSLRPTSGGNTGELFF
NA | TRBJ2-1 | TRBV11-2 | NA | TGTGCCAGCAGCTTCACTGGGAGCTCCTACAATGAGCAGTTCTTC | CASSFTGSSYNEQFF
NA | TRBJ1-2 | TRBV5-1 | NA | TGCGCCAGCAGCTTCCCTGACAGCTACTATGGCTACACCTTC | CASSFPDSYYGYTF
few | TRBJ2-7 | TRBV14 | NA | TGTGCCAGCAGCCAAGATGTAAATTCCTACGAGCAGTACTTC | CASSQDVNSYEQYF
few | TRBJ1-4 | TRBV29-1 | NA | TGCAGCGTTGAAGGTGGTATCGCAACTAATGAAAAACTGTTTTTT | CSVEGGIATNEKLFF
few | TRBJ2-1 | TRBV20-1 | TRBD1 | TGCAGTGCTAGTGACAGGGGGTACAATGAGCAGTTCTTC | CSASDRGYNEQFF
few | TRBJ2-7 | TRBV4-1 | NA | TGCGCCAGCAGCCAAGAAGGCCAGGGTGGCGAGCAGTACTTC | CASSQEGQGGEQYF
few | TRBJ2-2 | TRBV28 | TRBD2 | TGTGCCAGCAGTGGCACCCCGGGACTAGCGGGGTATAACACCGGGGAGCTGTTTTTT | CASSGTPGLAGYNTGELFF
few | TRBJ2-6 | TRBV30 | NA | TGTGCCTTCCCGGCCCTCTCTGGGGCCAACGTCCTGACTTTC | CAFPALSGANVLTF
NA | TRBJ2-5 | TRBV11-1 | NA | TGTGCCAGCAGCTCCTTAATAGAGACCCAGTACTTC | CASSSLIETQYF
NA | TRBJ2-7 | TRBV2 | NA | TGTGCCAGCAGTGTTCAGGAGGGGGCCTACGAGCAGTACTTC | CASSVQEGAYEQYF
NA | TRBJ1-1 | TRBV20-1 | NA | TGCAGTGCTAGAGATCTGGCGCTGGGAGCTTTCTTT | CSARDLALGAFF
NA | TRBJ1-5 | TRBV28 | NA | TGTGCCAGCAGTCTGCAATGGACAGCTAGCAATCAGCCCCAGCATTTT | CASSLQWTASNQPQHF
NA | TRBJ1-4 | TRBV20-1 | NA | TGCAGTGCGAAAGGGTCTTATGAAAAACTGTTTTTT | CSAKGSYEKLFF
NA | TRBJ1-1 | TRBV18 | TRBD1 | TGTGCCAGCTCACCACCGGGACAGGAGTTTTTAGCTTTCTTT | CASSPPGQEFLAFF
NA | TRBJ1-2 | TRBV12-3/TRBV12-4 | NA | TGTGCCAGCAGTTTGCAACAACACCCAAGGAGCGCCTTC | CASSLQQHPRSAF
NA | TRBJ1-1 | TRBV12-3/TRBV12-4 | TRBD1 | TGTGCCAGCAGGCGACAGGGTGGGACTGAAGCTTTCTTT | CASRRQGGTEAFF
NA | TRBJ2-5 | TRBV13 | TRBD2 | TGTGCCAGCAGCCAGGGAGGGCTTTCCCCGCTGTCAGGAGAGACCCAGTACTTC | CASSQGGLSPLSGETQYF
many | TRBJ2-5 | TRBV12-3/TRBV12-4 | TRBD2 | TGTGCCAGCAGCCCAGCGGGGGGAGAGACCCAGTACTTC | CASSPAGGETQYF
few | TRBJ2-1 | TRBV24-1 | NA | TGTGCCACCAGTGCTACCGATTGGAATGAGCAGTTCTTC | CATSATDWNEQFF
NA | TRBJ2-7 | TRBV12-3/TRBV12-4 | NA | TGTGCCAGCAGTCCCCTGGGCAGGTACGAGCAGTACTTC | CASSPLGRYEQYF
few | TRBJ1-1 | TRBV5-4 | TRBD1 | TGTGCCAGCAGCTTCCCACGTCCGGGACAGGTCACTGAAGCTTTCTTT | CASSFPRPGQVTEAFF
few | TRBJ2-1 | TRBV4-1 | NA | TGCGCCAGCAGCCAAGACCAAGGGGGTGAGCAGTTCTTC | CASSQDQGGEQFF
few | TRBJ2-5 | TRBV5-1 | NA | TGCGCCAGCAGCTTCGGTCGCTGGGAAGAGACCCAGTACTTC | CASSFGRWEETQYF
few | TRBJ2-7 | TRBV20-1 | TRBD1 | TGCAGTGCTAGGGACAGGTGGGACGAGCAGTACTTC | CSARDRWDEQYF
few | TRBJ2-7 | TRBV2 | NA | TGTGCCAGCAGTGCGGGGGGCGAACCCTACGAGCAGTACTTC | CASSAGGEPYEQYF
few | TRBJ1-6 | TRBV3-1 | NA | TGTGCCAGCAGCCCCACTGGCGGAATACCACCCCTCCACTTT | CASSPTGGIPPLHF
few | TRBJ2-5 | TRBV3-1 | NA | TGTGCCAGCAGCCAAGGACCCCTGGCACAAGAGACCCAGTACTTC | CASSQGPLAQETQYF
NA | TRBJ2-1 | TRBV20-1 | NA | TGCAGTGCTAGGGCGCGCCGGGGTGAGCAGTTCTTC | CSARARRGEQFF
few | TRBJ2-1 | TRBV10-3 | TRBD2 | TGTGCCACCGTACCGGGACTAGCCTCTTACAATGAGCAGTTCTTC | CATVPGLASYNEQFF
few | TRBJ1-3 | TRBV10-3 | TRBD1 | TGTGCCATCAGTGAGTCGAGGACAGGGAAGACCGGAAACACCATATATTTT | CAISESRTGKTGNTIYF
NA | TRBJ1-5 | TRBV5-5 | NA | TGTGCCAGCAGCTTGGAAGGGCTTGGTGGTCAGCCCCAGCATTTT | CASSLEGLGGQPQHF
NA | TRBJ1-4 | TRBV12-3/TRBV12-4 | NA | TGTGCCAGCAGTTCCCGGGACCATGAAAAACTGTTTTTT | CASSSRDHEKLFF
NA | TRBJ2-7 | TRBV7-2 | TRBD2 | TGTGCCAGCAGCTGGGGCCTGGCGGGGGGGCAATACGAGCAGTACTTC | CASSWGLAGGQYEQYF
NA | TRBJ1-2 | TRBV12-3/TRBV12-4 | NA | TGTGCCAGCAGTGGGGCCCCAAACTATGGCTACACCTTC | CASSGAPNYGYTF
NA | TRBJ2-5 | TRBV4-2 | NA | TGTGCCAGCAGCCCAAGCGTGGGGGCCTACGTGGAGACCCAGTACTTC | CASSPSVGAYVETQYF
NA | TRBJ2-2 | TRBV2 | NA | TGTGCCAGTAGCTGGGCTAGGGGGTCCGGGGAGCTGTTTTTT | CASSWARGSGELFF
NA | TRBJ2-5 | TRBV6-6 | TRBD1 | TGTGCCAGCAGTTATCTGGGAAGGGGGCAACGAGAGACCCAGTACTTC | CASSYLGRGQRETQYF
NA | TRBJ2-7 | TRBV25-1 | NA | TGTGCCCCCCCAGGGGGGCTTATTTACGAGCAGTACTTC | CAPPGGLIYEQYF
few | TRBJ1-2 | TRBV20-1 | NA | TGCAGTGCTAGCAGGGACGAATTCTATGGCTACACCTTC | CSASRDEFYGYTF
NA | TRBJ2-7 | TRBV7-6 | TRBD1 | TGTGCCAGCAGCTTAGGTACAGGGGATCCCTACGAGCAGTACTTC | CASSLGTGDPYEQYF
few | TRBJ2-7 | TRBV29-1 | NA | TGCAGCGTTGAAGAAAAGGACACCTGGTCGAGCTCCTACGAGCAGTACTTC | CSVEEKDTWSSSYEQYF
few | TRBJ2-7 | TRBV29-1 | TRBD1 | TGCAGCGTCGACATATTTATCCAGGGGGCGCGTGGTTCCTACGAGCAGTACTTC | CSVDIFIQGARGSYEQYF
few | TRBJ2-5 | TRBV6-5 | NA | TGTGCCAGCAGTCCGATTACCGGGGTGGGGACCCAGTACTTC | CASSPITGVGTQYF
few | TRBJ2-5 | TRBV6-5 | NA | TGTGCCAGCAGTTACTCTCCCAAAGAGACCCAGTACTTC | CASSYSPKETQYF
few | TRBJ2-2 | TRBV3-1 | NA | TGTGCCAGCAGCTCCGGGATTAGCGGGGAGCTGTTTTTT | CASSSGISGELFF
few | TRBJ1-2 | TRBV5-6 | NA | TGTGCCAGCAGCTTGGTTCGACAAAACTATGGCTACACCTTC | CASSLVRQNYGYTF
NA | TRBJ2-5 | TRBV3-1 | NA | TGTGCCAGCAGCCAAGTGTGGCGTCAGGACAGTGTAGAGACCCAGTACTTC | CASSQVWRQDSVETQYF
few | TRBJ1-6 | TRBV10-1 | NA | TGCGCCAGCAGTGTGCGAGGACAGATAAATTCGCCCCTCCACTTT | CASSVRGQINSPLHF
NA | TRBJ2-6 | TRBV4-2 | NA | TGTGCCAGCAGCCTACCCCCCACAATATCTGGGGCCAACGTCCTGACTTTC | CASSLPPTISGANVLTF
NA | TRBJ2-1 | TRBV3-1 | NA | TGTGCCAGCAGCCAAGTCCGGAGGCATGAGCAGTTCTTC | CASSQVRRHEQFF
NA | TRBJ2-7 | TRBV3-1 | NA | TGTGCCAGCAGCCAAGTGGGGCACGAGCAGTACTTC | CASSQVGHEQYF
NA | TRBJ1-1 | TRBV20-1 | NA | TGCAGTGCTAGGATATCAGGAGAAATGAACACTGAAGCTTTCTTT | CSARISGEMNTEAFF